Sequencing of this TCR beta chain was carried out in a study of brain T cells in children with intractable seizures (dated by TCRdb to 2020 to 2022). Describing the broader study: Resected brain tissue from about 50 pediatric epilepsy surgery cases was initially screened for immune gene transcripts with a NanoString immunology panel. About 65% of the 12 selected surgery cases also had pre-surgery blood sequenced, which left four cases with brain tissue only.

In light of the paper, this sample's time point label describes: blood from clinic visit 5 months post-surgery; TSC patient then seizure free. The surgery cases showing the highest brain T cell transcript signatures were chosen for TCR beta chain sequencing of brain tissue and, when available, of blood. Patients had been treated with at least one anti-epileptic drug before surgery. TCR-sequenced patients were children with drug-resistant epilepsy due to tuberous sclerosis complex, focal cortical dysplasia, Rasmussen encephalitis or hemimegalencephaly. The Monarch genomic DNA purification kit was used to extract bulk genomic DNA from unsorted brain tissue and from whole blood. Unmatched junction bases come to 10, with V trimmed by 0 bases and J by 6 bases. Including the terminal cysteine and phenylalanine, the CDR3 comprises 17 residues. The entry retains the CDR3 DNA only, 51 bases that are in frame from base 1. The germline V gene gives CDR1 as SGHRS and CDR2 as YFSETQ.

On this clone: The antigen it recognizes is unknown. No base qualities exist here, and no much larger clone lies one base off it.

The immunoSEQ assay was applied to genomic DNA to generate the TCR beta chain sequences. The paper's data handling went like this. CDR3 sequences that did not begin with the conserved framework cysteine at position 104 were removed by hand. To get clonality, the normalized Shannon's Diversity Index was subtracted from one, giving values from 0 (maximal diversity) to 1 (oligoclonal). To check whether a given CDR3 had different frequencies in two samples, for example brain versus blood, chi-squared comparison-of-proportions tests were used. Public clonotypes were identified through searches of immuneACCESS, and similarity to known antiviral clonotypes was evaluated with the VDJdb browser. TCRdb carries this immuneACCESS record with in-frame sequences only. Its versions omit some clonotypes, under half of them owing to an unresolved V gene in the studies checked, with the rest unexplained. The DNA gave D and trimming, while V, J and clone size come from that table. The sample profile shows 340,000 or so clones; approximately 93% of them were found once. The ten largest account for around 6% of the sample.

The study at large found these results: Because sequencing depth was different between pre-surgery and post-surgery blood, clones absent from the pre-surgery sample may reflect undersampling. Viral specificity was inferred solely from CDR3 sequence similarity, and the HCMV serostatus of the patients was not known.

The sequence joins TRBV5-1 to TRBJ1-5; the junction holds 9 bases that match TRBD1. The sequences come from peripheral blood, collected around 5 months after surgery. This clonotype originated in a boy younger than two with tuberous sclerosis and intractable seizures. The nucleotides are TGCGCCAGCAGCTTGGAGCCCCCGGGACAGGGTCGTCAGCCCCAGCATTTT. Translated, it gives CASSLEPPGQGRQPQHF. With the portions outside the CDR3 filled from the reference TRBV5-1 and TRBJ1-5 genes, the complete variable region becomes KAGVTQTPRYLIKTRGQQVTLSCSPISGHRSVSWYQQTPGQGLQFLFEYFSETQRNKGNFPGRFSGRQFSNSRSEMNVSTLELGDSALYLCASSLEPPGQGRQPQHFGDGTRLSIL.